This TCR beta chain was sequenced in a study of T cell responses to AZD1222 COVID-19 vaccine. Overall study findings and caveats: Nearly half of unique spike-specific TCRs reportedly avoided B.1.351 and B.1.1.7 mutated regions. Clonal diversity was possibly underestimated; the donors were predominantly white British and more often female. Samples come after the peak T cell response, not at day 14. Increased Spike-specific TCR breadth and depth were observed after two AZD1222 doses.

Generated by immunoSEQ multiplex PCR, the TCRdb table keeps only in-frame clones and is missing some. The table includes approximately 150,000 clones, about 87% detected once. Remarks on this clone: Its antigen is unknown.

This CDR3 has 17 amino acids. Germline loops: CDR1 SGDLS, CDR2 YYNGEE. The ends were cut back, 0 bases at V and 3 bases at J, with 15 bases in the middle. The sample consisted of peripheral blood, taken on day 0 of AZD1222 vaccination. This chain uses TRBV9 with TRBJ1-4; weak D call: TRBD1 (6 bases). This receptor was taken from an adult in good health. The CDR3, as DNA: TGTGCCAGCAGCGTAGAAGGGGGGCTGGGGGCTAATGAAAAACTGTTTTTT. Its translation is CASSVEGGLGANEKLFF.